This T cell receptor beta chain emerged from a study of CD8 T cells in ankylosing spondylitis. Study-wide results and caveats: Ankylosing spondylitis blood appeared to be characterized by a TCR beta motif of about 8 highly homologous variants.

The V end lost 6 bases, the J end lost 7 bases, and 21 bases lay between the germline ends. There are 16 residues in the CDR3. Per the germline V gene, CDR1 is SGHDN and CDR2 is FVKESK. TCRdb processed the 5' RACE reads anew with MiXCR; each CDR3 protein has one entry. The sample includes around 130,000 distinct CDR3 sequences, about 15% seen only once; the top ten take roughly 30%. Comment on this clonotype: Its antigen is currently unknown.

The material sequenced was blood, either unsorted or a sorted T cell fraction (not recorded which). This clonotype was sampled from a male donor with ankylosing spondylitis. The chain employs TRBV14 and TRBJ1-4; the D is unclear. The DNA for the CDR3 is TGTGCCAGCAGTTTCCGGAGGACTTGGGAGGGTGAAAAACTGTTTTTT. Residues: CASSFRRTWEGEKLFF.